This entry lists 16 T cell receptor beta chains sequenced from one sample in a study of cytomegalovirus exposure and HLA in healthy donors. The PCR had 60 Vbeta and 13 Jbeta primers. TCRdb's table, derived via immunoSEQ multiplex PCR, lists solely in-frame clones and lacks some. This table holds about 77,000 clones, 60% to 85% found once. Material: PBMCs. These receptors were obtained from a middle-aged man in good health and CMV-seronegative.

This clone was detected once. The chain joins TRBV29-1 to TRBJ2-1; D possibly corresponds to TRBD2 (6 bases). Trimming pared 7 bases from V and 3 bases from J, leaving 13 bases between. The CDR3 length is 13 residues. The germline V gene encodes CDR1 SQVTM and CDR2 ANQGSEA. CDR3 sequence reads: CSALTSNYNEQFF. The CDR3, as DNA: TGCAGCGCCTTGACTAGTAACTACAATGAGCAGTTCTTC.

The chain recombines TRBV2 with TRBJ2-7; possible D gene TRBD2, 6 bases. Germline V gives CDR1 SNHLY, CDR2 FYNNEI. This CDR3 is built from 13 residues. Trimming pared 4 bases from V and 6 bases from J, leaving 13 bases between. The CDR3, as DNA: TGTGCCAGCAGTGTCCTAGCGAATACCGAGCAGTACTTC. This gives the protein CASSVLANTEQYF.

The CDR3 DNA is TGTGCCAGCAGTGGGGTCCACAGTATCTCTGGAAACACCATATATTTT. Translation: CASSGVHSISGNTIYF. This chain uses TRBV6-1 with TRBJ1-3; D remains unclear. Trimming took off 4 bases at V and 0 bases at J, with 13 bases between the two ends. CDR1 and CDR2 (germline): MNHNS, SASEGT. The CDR3 spans 16 residues.

The chain combines TRBV7-9 with TRBJ2-7; 7 bases fit TRBD1. Trimming removed 0 bases from V and 6 bases from J; junction bases left unmatched: 11. The CDR3 runs 16 residues. Germline CDR1 and CDR2: SEHNR and FQNEAQ (reference sequence). The CDR3 protein is CASSLAGTEVTLEQYF. The CDR3 bases are TGTGCCAGCAGCTTAGCAGGGACAGAAGTTACCCTCGAGCAGTACTTC.

This clone was detected only once. The genes are TRBV4-2 and TRBJ2-5; 7 bases match TRBD1. The J call may be incorrect, as the DNA end agrees better with TRBJ2-7. The CDR3 is 15 residues long. Germline-derived CDR1 and CDR2 are LGHNA and YNFKEQ. For the CDR3, the DNA is TGTGCCAGCAGCCAAGATGTGGGACAGACCTACGAGCAGTACTTC. The encoded protein is CASSQDVGQTYEQYF.

This clone has only one observation. The chain couples TRBV18 to TRBJ2-1; 10 nucleotides line up with TRBD1. J was trimmed by 1 base and V by 0 bases; bases with no gene match: 0. The germline V gene encodes CDR1 KGHSH and CDR2 LQKENI. This CDR3 contains 16 residues. The CDR3: CASSPPGQGSYNEQFF. The CDR3 bases are TGTGCCAGCTCACCACCGGGACAGGGGTCCTACAATGAGCAGTTCTTC.

The rearrangement links TRBV4-2 to TRBJ1-1, with a weak D call TRBD1 (5 bases). Germline CDR1 is LGHNA and CDR2 is YNFKEQ. This CDR3 region has 17 residues. Trimming removed 1 base from V and 6 bases from J, with 21 bases in between. DNA for the CDR3: TGTGCCAGCAGCCAAGGATTAGGGGCGCCGGATAGGTCTGAAGCTTTCTTT. It is translated as CASSQGLGAPDRSEAFF.

The rearrangement uses TRBV5-1 and TRBJ2-2; tentative D call: TRBD2 (5 bases). V was pared by 4 bases and J by 7 bases, with 8 bases between. CDR3 length: 12 amino acids. Per germline, CDR1 SGHRS and CDR2 YFSETQ. CDR3 sequence: CASSPGIGELFF. CDR3 in DNA: TGCGCCAGCAGCCCCGGGATCGGGGAGCTGTTTTTT.

The chain links TRBV6-6 to TRBJ2-1; 9 bases map to TRBD2. Per germline, CDR1 MNHNY and CDR2 SVGAGI (reference sequence). CDR3 length: 16 residues. The J segment lost 5 bases and the V segment lost 2 bases, leaving 7 bases of the junction unmatched. The CDR3 DNA follows: TGTGCCAGCAGTTACGGGGGCGGGAGGGCCGACAATGAGCAGTTCTTC. Residues: CASSYGGGRADNEQFF.

This clone came up once. The J gene is TRBJ1-1, the V gene TRBV9; TRBD1 matches at 9 bases. There are 16 residues in the CDR3. Unmatched junction bases numbered 7, after V lost 0 bases and J lost 4 bases. Germline CDR1 and CDR2: SGDLS and YYNGEE. The CDR3 sequence: CASSVADRGFSTEAFF. In DNA, the CDR3 is TGTGCCAGCAGCGTAGCTGACAGGGGGTTTTCCACTGAAGCTTTCTTT.

The genes are TRBV2 and TRBJ2-2; perhaps TRBD1 as D (6 bases). The germline V gene has CDR1 SNHLY and CDR2 FYNNEI. The V and J ends lost 8 bases and 7 bases respectively, with 20 bases between them. The CDR3 is 15 amino acids. As DNA, the CDR3 is TGTGCCAGCTCGCGCAATCCTGGGACAATCGGGGAGCTGTTTTTT. Translation: CASSRNPGTIGELFF.

The chain employs TRBV28 and TRBJ1-2, with TRBD1 identical over 7 bases. This CDR3 is built from 14 residues. Germline CDR1 MDHEN, CDR2 SYDVKM. With 5 bases clipped from V and 5 bases from J, the junction kept 8 bases outside the gene matches. The CDR3, as DNA: TGTGCCAGCAGTACGGGACAGTTATGGTATGGCTACACCTTC. It yields the protein CASSTGQLWYGYTF.

This sequence joins TRBV6-5 and TRBJ2-7; 10 bases fit TRBD2. This CDR3 has 15 residues. J gave up 4 bases and V 6 bases, and 9 bases lay outside the gene matches. The germline gives CDR1 MNHEY, CDR2 SVGAGI. CDR3 bases: TGTGCCAGCAGACCCCAACTAGCGGGGATATACGAGCAGTACTTC. Its translation is CASRPQLAGIYEQYF.

The chain carries TRBV7-2 and TRBJ1-6; 9 bases fit TRBD1. CDR1 SGHTA and CDR2 FQGNSA come from the germline V gene. Trimming removed 5 bases from V and 7 bases from J; junction bases left unmatched: 6. The CDR3 totals 15 residues. The CDR3 DNA sequence: TGTGCCAGCAGCACCCGGACAGGGGAAAATTCACCCCTCCACTTT. It translates to CASSTRTGENSPLHF.

J is TRBJ2-7 and V is TRBV7-9; 11 bases are a match to TRBD2. The germline V gene encodes CDR1 SEHNR and CDR2 FQNEAQ (reference sequence). V lost 1 base and J lost 3; bases outside the gene matches: 2. This CDR3 has 15 amino acids. In DNA form, the CDR3 reads TGTGCCAGCAGCTTAGACGGGACTAGCGGCTACGAGCAGTACTTC. As protein: CASSLDGTSGYEQYF.

The chain employs TRBV19 and TRBJ1-2, with TRBD1 matching 10 bases. J lost 2 bases, V lost 6 bases, and 12 bases had no gene match. This CDR3 has 17 residues. CDR1 and CDR2 (germline): LNHDA, SQIVND (reference sequence). The CDR3 sequence is CASSHWDRGVSNYGYTF. CDR3 sequence (DNA): TGTGCCAGTAGCCACTGGGACAGGGGAGTTTCCAACTATGGCTACACCTTC. Complete variable domain (other parts from reference TRBV19 and TRBJ1-2): DGGITQSPKYLFRKEGQNVTLSCEQNLNHDAMYWYRQDPGQGLRLIYYSQIVNDFQKGDIAEGYSVSREKKESFPLTVTSAQKNPTAFYLCASSHWDRGVSNYGYTFGSGTRLTVV.